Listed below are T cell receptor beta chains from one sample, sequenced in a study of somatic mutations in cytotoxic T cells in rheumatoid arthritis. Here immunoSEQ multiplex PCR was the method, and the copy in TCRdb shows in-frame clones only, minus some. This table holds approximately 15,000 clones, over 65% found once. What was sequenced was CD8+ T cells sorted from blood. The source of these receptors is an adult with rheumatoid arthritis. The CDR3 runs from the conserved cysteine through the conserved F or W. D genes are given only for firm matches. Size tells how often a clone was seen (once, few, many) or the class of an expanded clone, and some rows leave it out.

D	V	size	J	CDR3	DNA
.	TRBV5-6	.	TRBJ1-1	CASSFVGEGMNTEAFF	TGTGCCAGCAGCTTTGTTGGGGAAGGGATGAACACTGAAGCTTTCTTT
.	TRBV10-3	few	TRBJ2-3	CAISESSPETDTQYF	TGTGCCATCAGTGAGTCGAGTCCCGAGACAGATACGCAGTATTTT
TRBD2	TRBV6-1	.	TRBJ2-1	CASRLAGVINEQFF	TGTGCCAGTCGACTAGCGGGCGTTATCAATGAGCAGTTCTTC
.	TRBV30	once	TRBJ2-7	CAWRPTGRYEQYF	TGTGCCTGGAGGCCGACAGGGAGGTACGAGCAGTACTTC
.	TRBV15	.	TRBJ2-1	CATQSSSRNEQFF	TGTGCCACCCAGTCTAGCTCCCGCAATGAGCAGTTCTTC
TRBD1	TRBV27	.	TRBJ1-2	CASAAGTGEYGYTF	TGTGCCAGCGCCGCCGGGACAGGGGAGTATGGCTACACCTTC
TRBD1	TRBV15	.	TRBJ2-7	CATSVGQGYEQYF	TGTGCCACCAGCGTGGGACAGGGCTACGAGCAGTACTTC
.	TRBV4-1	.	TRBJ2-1	CASSQDRGIGLFSEQFF	TGCGCCAGCAGCCAAGATAGGGGTATAGGGCTATTCAGTGAGCAGTTCTTC
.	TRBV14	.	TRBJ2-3	CASSQVSGADTQYF	TGTGCCAGCAGCCAAGTATCAGGGGCAGATACGCAGTATTTT
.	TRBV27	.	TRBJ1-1	CASRGDTEAFF	TGTGCCAGCAGAGGAGACACTGAAGCTTTCTTT
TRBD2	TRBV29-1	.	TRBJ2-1	CSVRTSGGGEQFF	TGCAGCGTGCGGACTAGCGGGGGGGGTGAGCAGTTCTTC
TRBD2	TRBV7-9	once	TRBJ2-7	CASSPELAGSTYEQYF	TGTGCCAGCAGCCCCGAACTAGCGGGGTCCACCTACGAGCAGTACTTC
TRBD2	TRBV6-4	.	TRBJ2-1	CASSGTSGGAIDNEQFF	TGTGCCAGCAGTGGGACTAGCGGGGGGGCCATCGACAATGAGCAGTTCTTC
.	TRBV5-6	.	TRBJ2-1	CASSFTHEQFF	TGTGCCAGCAGCTTCACTCATGAGCAGTTCTTC
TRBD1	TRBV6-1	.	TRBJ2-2	CASSEDRATTGELFF	TGTGCCAGCAGTGAGGACAGGGCGACCACCGGGGAGCTGTTTTTT
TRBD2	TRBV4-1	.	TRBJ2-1	CASSQPQLAGAYNEQFF	TGCGCCAGCAGCCAGCCCCAACTAGCGGGGGCTTACAATGAGCAGTTCTTC
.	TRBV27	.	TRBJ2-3	CASSLRITDTQYF	TGTGCCAGCAGTTTAAGGATCACAGATACGCAGTATTTT
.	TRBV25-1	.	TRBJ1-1	CASSESGTANTEAFF	TGTGCCAGCAGTGAATCGGGGACCGCGAACACTGAAGCTTTCTTT
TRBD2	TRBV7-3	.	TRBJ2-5	CASSSVAGKGETQYF	TGTGCCAGCAGCTCGGTAGCGGGGAAGGGTGAGACCCAGTACTTC
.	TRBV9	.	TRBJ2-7	CASSVGRGPYEQYF	TGTGCCAGCAGCGTAGGGAGGGGCCCCTACGAGCAGTACTTC
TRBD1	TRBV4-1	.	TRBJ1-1	CASSHRTGGGTEAFF	TGCGCCAGCAGCCACCGGACAGGGGGCGGGACTGAAGCTTTCTTT
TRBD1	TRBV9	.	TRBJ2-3	CASSVAGTASTDTQYF	TGTGCCAGCAGCGTAGCCGGGACAGCAAGCACAGATACGCAGTATTTT
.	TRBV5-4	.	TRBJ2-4	CASSLGGGKNIQYF	TGTGCCAGCAGCCTAGGAGGGGGGAAAAACATTCAGTACTTC
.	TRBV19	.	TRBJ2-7	CASSSLVFYEQYF	TGTGCCAGTTCATCGTTGGTCTTCTACGAGCAGTACTTC
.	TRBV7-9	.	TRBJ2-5	CASSLGLAGETQYF	TGTGCCAGCAGCTTAGGTCTGGCAGGCGAGACCCAGTACTTC
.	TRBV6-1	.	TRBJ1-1	CATGAGLRAEAFF	TGTGCCACAGGAGCGGGGCTTAGGGCTGAAGCTTTCTTT
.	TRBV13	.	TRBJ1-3	CASSLDGGIGNTIYF	TGTGCCAGCAGCTTAGACGGGGGAATCGGAAACACCATATATTTT
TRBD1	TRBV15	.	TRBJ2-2	CATSRGPTGTGELFF	TGTGCCACCAGCAGAGGACCGACAGGGACCGGGGAGCTGTTTTTT
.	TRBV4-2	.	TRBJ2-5	CASSQDMGEAETQYF	TGTGCCAGCAGCCAAGATATGGGGGAGGCGGAGACCCAGTACTTC
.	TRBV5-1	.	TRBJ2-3	CASRVGETSTDTQYF	TGCGCCAGCAGGGTGGGGGAGACTAGCACAGATACGCAGTATTTT
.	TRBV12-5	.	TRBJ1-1	CASGSFLNTEAFF	TGTGCTAGTGGTTCATTTTTGAACACTGAAGCTTTCTTT
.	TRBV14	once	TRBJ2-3	CASSQDYRGRSTDTQYF	TGTGCCAGCAGCCAAGATTACCGGGGGCGGTCAACAGATACGCAGTATTTT
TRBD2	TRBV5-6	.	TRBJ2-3	CASHLAGTGTDTQYF	TGTGCCAGCCATTTAGCGGGGACGGGCACAGATACGCAGTATTTT
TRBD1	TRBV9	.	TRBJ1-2	CASSGGQGLNYGYTF	TGTGCCAGCAGCGGGGGACAGGGCCTTAACTATGGCTACACCTTC
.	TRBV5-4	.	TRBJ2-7	CASSPHQGPYEQYF	TGTGCCAGCAGCCCCCACCAGGGCCCCTACGAGCAGTACTTC
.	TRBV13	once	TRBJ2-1	CASSLDRDQEIGSSYNEQFF	TGTGCCAGCAGCTTGGACCGGGACCAAGAAATTGGGAGCTCCTACAATGAGCAGTTCTTC
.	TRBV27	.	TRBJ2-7	CASSPGLHSYEQYF	TGTGCCAGCAGCCCGGGACTCCACTCCTACGAGCAGTACTTC
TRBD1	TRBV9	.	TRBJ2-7	CASSVGTAIGEQYF	TGTGCCAGCAGCGTCGGGACAGCAATCGGGGAGCAGTACTTC
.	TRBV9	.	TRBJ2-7	CASSVGPQVTYEQYF	TGTGCCAGCAGCGTAGGTCCGCAGGTCACCTACGAGCAGTACTTC
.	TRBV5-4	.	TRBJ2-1	CASSLSGRRQFF	TGTGCCAGCAGCTTGTCGGGACGCCGACAGTTCTTC